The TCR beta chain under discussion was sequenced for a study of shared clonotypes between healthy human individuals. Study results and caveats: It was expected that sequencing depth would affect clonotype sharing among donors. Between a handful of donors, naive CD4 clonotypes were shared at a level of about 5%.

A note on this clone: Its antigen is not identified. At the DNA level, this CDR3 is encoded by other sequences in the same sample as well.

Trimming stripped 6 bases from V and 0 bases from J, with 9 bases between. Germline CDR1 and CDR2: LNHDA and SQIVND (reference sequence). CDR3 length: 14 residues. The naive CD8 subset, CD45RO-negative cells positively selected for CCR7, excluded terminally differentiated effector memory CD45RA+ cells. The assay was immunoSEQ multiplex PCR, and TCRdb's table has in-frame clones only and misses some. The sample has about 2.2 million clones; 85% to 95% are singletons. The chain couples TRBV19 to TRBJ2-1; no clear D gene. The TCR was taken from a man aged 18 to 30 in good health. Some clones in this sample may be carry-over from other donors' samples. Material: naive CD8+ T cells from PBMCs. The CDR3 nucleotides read TGTGCCAGTAGAAGCTTAAGCTCCTACAATGAGCAGTTCTTC. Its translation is CASRSLSSYNEQFF.